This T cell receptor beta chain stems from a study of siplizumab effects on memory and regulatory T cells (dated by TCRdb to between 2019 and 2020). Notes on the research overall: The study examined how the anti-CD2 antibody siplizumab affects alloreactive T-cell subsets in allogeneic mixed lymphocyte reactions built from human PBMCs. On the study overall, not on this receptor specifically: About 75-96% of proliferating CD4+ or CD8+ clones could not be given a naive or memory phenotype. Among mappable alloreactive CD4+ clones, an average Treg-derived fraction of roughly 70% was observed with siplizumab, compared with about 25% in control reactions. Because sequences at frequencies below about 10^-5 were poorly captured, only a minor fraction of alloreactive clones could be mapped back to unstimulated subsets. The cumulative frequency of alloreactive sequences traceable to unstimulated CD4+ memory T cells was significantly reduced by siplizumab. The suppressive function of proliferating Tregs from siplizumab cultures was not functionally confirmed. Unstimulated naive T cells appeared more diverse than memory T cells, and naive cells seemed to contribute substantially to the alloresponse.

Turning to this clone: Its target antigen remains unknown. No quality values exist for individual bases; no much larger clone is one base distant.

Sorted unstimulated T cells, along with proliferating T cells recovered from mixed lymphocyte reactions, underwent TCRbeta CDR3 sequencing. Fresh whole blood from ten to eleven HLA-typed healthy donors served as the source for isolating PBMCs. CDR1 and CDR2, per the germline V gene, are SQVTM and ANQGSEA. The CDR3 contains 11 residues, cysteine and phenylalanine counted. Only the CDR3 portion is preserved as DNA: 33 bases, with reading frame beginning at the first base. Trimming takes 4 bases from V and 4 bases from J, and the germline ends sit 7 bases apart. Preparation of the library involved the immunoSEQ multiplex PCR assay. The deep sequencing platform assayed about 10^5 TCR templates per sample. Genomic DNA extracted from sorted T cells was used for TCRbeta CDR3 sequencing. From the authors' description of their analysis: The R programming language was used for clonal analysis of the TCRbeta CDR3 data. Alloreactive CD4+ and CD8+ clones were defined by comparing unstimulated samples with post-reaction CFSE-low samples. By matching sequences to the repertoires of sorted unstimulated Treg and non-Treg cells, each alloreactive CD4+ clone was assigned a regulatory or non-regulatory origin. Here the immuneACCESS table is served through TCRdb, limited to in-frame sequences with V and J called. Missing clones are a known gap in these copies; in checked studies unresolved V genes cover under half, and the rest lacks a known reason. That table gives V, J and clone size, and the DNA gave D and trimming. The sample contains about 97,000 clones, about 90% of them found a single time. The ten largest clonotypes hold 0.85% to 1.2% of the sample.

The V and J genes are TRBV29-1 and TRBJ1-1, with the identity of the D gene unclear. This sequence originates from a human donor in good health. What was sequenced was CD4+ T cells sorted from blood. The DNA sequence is TGCAGCGTTGCGGGGTCCACTGAAGCTTTCTTT. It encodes CSVAGSTEAFF.